Below are 7 T cell receptor beta chains sequenced from a single sample in a study of T cells expressing NK-cell markers. TCRdb processed the 5' RACE reads again and assigns one entry to each CDR3 protein, with no DNA. The sample includes about 380,000 distinct CDR3 sequences. The specimen sequenced was blood T cells: a sorted CD56 or NKG2C T cell subset, CD4+ or CD8+ T cells, or bulk PBMC T cells (not recorded which). The source of these receptors is a man aged 18-75 years in good health.

The chain recombines TRBV6-5 with TRBJ2-1; TCRdb's D call of TRBD1 is untestable without DNA. CDR1 MNHEY and CDR2 SVGAGI come from the germline V gene. The CDR3 contains 17 residues. The CDR3 reads CASQPPGRRGLYNEQFF.

CDR3 sequence: CASSQDPGGGYEQYF. The chain carries TRBV3-1 and TRBJ2-7; TCRdb proposes TRBD1, but this gene call is untestable without DNA. In germline, CDR1 is LGHDT, CDR2 YNNKEL (reference sequence). This CDR3 has 15 residues.

The chain's CDR3 is CAISESRVTSGAYNEQFF. The chain uses TRBV10-3 and TRBJ2-1; TCRdb's D call of TRBD2 is untestable without DNA. This CDR3 contains 18 residues. Germline assignment: CDR1 ENHRY and CDR2 SYGVKD.

V and J are TRBV11-2 and TRBJ1-2. The germline CDR1 and CDR2 sequences are SGHAT and FQNNGV. This CDR3 has 15 residues. The CDR3 is CASSLNRVGNYGYTF.

The chain combines TRBV24-1 with TRBJ2-1; TCRdb names TRBD2, which stays unverified in the absence of DNA. The CDR3 sequence is 16 residues long. Germline V gene sequence: CDR1 KGHDR, CDR2 SFDVKD. The CDR3: CATSPSTRGSHNEQFF.

J is TRBJ1-3 and V is TRBV11-2. CDR3 length equals 14 residues. Germline V gives CDR1 SGHAT, CDR2 FQNNGV. The CDR3 protein is CASSLTVSGNTIYF.

This rearrangement joins TRBV5-1 to TRBJ2-7. The CDR3 consists of 15 residues. Germline V gene lookup returns CDR1 SGHRS and CDR2 YFSETQ. The CDR3 sequence is CASSSVFGLSYEQYF.